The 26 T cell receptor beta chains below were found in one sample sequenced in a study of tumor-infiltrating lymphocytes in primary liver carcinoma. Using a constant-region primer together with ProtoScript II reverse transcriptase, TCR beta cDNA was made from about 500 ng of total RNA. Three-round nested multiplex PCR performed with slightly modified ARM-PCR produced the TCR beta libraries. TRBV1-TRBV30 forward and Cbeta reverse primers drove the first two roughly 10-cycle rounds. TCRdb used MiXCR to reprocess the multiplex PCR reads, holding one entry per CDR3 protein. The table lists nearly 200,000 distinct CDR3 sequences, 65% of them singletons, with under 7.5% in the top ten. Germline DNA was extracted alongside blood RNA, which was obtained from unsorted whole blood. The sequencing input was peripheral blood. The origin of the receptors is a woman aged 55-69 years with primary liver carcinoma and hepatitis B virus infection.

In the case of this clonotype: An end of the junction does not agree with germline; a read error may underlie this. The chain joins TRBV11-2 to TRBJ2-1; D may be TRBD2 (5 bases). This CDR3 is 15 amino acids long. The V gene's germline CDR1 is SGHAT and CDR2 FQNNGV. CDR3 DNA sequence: TGTACCAGCAGCTCACTTTACGGGGTCTACAATGAACAGTTCTTC. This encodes CTSSSLYGVYNEQFF.

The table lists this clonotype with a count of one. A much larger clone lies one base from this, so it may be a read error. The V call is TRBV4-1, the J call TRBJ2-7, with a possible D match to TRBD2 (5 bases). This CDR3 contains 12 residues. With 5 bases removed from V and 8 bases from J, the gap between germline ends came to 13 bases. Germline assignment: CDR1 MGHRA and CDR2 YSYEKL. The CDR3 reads CASSSRGGKQYF. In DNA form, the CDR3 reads TGCGCCAGCAGCTCCCGGGGTGGCAAGCAGTACTTC.

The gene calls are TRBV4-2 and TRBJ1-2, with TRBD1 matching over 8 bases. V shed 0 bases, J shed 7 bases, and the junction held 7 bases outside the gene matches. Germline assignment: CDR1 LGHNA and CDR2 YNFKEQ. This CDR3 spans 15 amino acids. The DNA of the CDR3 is TGTGCCAGCAGCCAAGACGGCGACAGGGGTCGTGGCTACACCTTC. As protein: CASSQDGDRGRGYTF.

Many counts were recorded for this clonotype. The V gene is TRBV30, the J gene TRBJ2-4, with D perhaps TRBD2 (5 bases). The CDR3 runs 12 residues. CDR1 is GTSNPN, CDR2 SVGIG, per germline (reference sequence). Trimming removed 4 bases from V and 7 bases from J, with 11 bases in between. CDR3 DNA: TGTGCCTGGATTCAGAGGGATAACATTCAGTACTTC. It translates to CAWIQRDNIQYF.

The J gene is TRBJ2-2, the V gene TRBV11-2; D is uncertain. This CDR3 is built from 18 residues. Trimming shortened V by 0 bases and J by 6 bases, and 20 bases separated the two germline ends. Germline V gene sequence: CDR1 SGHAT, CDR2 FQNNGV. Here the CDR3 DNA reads TGTGCCAGCAGCTTAGATAAATTGGTGGCCATGGCCGCCGGGGAGCTGTTTTTT. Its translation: CASSLDKLVAMAAGELFF.

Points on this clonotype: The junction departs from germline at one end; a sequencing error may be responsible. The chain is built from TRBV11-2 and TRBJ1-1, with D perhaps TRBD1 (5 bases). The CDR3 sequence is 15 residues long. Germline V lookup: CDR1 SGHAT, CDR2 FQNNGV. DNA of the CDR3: TGTGCCAGCAGCTTAGAACGGGAGGGCGGGACTGAAGCCTTCTTT. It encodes CASSLEREGGTEAFF.

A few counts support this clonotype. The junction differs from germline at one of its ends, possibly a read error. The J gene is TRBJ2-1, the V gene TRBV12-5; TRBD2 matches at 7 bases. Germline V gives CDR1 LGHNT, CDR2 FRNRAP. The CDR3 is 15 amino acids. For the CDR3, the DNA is TGTACTAGTGGTCCCGTTGGGGGGGGCTACAATGAGCAGTTCTTC. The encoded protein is CTSGPVGGGYNEQFF.

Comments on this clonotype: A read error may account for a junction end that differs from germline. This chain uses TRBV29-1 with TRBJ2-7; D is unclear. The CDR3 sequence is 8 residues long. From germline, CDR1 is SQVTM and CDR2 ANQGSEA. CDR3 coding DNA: TGCAGCGTTGATGGGTTCTCATTC. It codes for CSVDGFSF.

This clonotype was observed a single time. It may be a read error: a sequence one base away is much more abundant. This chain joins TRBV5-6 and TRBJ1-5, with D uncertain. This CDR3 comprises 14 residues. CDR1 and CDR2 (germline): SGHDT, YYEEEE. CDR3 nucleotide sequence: TGTGCCAGCAGATTGGGGTCGGCTAATCAGCCCCAGCATTTT. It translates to CASRLGSANQPQHF.

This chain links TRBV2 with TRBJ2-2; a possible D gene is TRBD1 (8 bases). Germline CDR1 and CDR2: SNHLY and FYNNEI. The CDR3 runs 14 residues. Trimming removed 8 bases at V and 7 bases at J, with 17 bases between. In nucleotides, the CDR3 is TGTGCCAGCTTGAACAGGGGGGGAGTCGGGGAGCTGTTTTTT. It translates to CASLNRGGVGELFF.

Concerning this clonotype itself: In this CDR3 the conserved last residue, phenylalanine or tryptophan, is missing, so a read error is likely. The CDR3 DNA sequence: TGTGCCAGCAGTGGCCTGGGGCGGAGCACTGAAGCTTTCTCT. It is translated as CASSGLGRSTEAFS. The chain employs TRBV6-1 and TRBJ1-1; maybe TRBD1 (5 bases). V lost 4 bases, J lost 4 bases, and 13 bases lay in between. The CDR3 is 14 amino acids. The germline V gene has CDR1 MNHNS and CDR2 SASEGT.

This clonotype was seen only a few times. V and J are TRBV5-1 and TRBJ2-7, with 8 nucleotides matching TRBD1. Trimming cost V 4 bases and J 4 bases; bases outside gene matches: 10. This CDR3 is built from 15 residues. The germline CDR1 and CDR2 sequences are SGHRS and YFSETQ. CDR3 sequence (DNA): TGCGCCAGCAGCCTGATTCAGGGGGCGATTTACGAGCAGTACTTC. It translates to CASSLIQGAIYEQYF.

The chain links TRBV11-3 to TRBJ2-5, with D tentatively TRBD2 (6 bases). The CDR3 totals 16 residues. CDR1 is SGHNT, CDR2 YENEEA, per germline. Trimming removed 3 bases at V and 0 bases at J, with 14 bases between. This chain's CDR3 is CASSLKGLTYQETQYF. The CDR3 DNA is TGTGCCAGCAGCTTGAAGGGACTGACGTACCAAGAGACCCAGTACTTC.

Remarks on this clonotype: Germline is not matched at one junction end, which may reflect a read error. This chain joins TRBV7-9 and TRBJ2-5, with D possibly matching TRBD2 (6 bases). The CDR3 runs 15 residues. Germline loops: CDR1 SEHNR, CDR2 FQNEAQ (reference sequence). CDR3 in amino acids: CASSLYGGDQESQYF. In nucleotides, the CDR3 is TGTGCAAGCAGCTTATACGGCGGGGACCAAGAGAGCCAGTACTTC.

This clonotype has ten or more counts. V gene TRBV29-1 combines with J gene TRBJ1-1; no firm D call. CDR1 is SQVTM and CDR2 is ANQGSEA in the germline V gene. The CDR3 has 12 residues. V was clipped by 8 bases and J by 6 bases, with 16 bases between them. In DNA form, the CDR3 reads TGCAGCCTTTCCCTTTCCGGACCTGAAGCTTTCTTT. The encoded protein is CSLSLSGPEAFF. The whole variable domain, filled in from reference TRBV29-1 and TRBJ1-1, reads SAVISQKPSRDICQRGTSLTIQCQVDSQVTMMFWYRQQPGQSLTLIATANQGSEATYESGFVIDKFPISRPNLTFSTLTVSNMSPEDSSIYLCSLSLSGPEAFFGQGTRLTVV.

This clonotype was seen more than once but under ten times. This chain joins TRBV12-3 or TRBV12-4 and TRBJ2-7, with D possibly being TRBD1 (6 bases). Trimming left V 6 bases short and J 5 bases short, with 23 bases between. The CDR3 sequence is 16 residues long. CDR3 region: CASRPRPGQGPDEQYF. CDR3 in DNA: TGTGCCAGCAGACCAAGGCCGGGACAAGGACCGGACGAGCAGTACTTC.

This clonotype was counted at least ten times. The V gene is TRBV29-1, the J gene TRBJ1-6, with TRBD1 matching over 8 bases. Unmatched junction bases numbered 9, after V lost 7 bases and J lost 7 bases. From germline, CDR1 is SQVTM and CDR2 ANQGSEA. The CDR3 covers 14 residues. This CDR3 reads CSASTGTGNSPLHF. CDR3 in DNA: TGCAGCGCCTCCACCGGGACAGGCAATTCACCCCTCCACTTT.

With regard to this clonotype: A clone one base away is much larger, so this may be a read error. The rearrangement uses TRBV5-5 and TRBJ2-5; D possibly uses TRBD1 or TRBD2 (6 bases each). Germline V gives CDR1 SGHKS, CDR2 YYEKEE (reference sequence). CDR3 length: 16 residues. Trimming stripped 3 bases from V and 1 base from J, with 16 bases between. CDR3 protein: CASSSGAGALQETQYF. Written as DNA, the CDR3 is TGTGCCAGCAGCTCGGGGGCGGGCGCCCTCCAAGAGACCCAGTACTTC.

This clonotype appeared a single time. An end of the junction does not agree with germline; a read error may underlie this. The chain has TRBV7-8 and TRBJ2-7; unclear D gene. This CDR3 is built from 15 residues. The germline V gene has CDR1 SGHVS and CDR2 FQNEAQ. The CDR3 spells CASSLILGLAYKQYF. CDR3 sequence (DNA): TGTGCCAGCAGCTTAATTCTGGGGTTAGCCTACAAGCAGTACTTC.

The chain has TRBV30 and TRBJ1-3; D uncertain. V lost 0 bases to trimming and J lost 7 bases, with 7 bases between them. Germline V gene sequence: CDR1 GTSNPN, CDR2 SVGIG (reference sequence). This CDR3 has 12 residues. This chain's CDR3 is CAWSVQTNTIYF. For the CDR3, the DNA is TGTGCCTGGAGTGTACAGACTAACACCATATATTTT. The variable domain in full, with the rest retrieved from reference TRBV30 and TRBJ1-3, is SQTIHQWPATLVQPVGSPLSLECTVEGTSNPNLYWYRQAAGRGLQLLFYSVGIGQISSEVPQNLSASRPQDRQFILSSKKLLLSDSGFYLCAWSVQTNTIYFGEGSWLTVV.

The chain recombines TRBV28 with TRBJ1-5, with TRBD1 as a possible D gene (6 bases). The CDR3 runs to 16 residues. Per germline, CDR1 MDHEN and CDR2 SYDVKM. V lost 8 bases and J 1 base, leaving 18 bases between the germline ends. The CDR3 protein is CASDRSRGTSNQPQHF. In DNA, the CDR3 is TGTGCCAGCGATCGCTCGCGGGGGACAAGCAATCAGCCCCAGCATTTT.

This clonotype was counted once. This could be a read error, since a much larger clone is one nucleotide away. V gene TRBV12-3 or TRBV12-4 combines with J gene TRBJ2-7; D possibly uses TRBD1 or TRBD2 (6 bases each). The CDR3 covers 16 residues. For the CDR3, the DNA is TGTGCCAGCAGTTTCCAACCGGGGGCCGGGGGAAGGGAGCAGCACTTC. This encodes CASSFQPGAGGREQHF.

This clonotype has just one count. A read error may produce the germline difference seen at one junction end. CDR3 in amino acids: CARSFGIERYF. The CDR3 DNA follows: TGTGCCAGGAGCTTCGGCATCGAGCGGTACTTC. The rearrangement uses TRBV11-2 and TRBJ2-7; no definite D call. Germline-derived CDR1 and CDR2 are SGHAT and FQNNGV. This CDR3 has 11 amino acids.

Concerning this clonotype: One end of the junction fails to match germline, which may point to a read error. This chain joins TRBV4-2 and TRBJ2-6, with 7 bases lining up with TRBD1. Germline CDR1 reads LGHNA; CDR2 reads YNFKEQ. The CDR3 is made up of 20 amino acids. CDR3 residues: CATSQDYWQPTGSGANVLTF. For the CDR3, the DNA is TGTGCCACCAGCCAAGATTATTGGCAACCGACAGGGTCTGGGGCCAACGTCCTGACTTTC.

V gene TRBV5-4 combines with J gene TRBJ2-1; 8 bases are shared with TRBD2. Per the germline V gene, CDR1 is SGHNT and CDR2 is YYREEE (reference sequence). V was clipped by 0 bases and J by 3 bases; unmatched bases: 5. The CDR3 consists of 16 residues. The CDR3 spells CASSLAGGTYYNEQFF. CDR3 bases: TGTGCCAGCAGCTTGGCGGGGGGGACCTACTACAATGAGCAGTTCTTC.

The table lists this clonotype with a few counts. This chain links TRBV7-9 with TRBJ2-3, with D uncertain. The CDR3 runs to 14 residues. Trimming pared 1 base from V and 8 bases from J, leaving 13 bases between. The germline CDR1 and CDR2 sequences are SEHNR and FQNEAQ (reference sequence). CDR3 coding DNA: TGTGCCAGCAGCTTAGATCTGCCACCGGGTACGCAGTATTTT. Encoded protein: CASSLDLPPGTQYF.